The 4 T cell receptor beta chains in this list originate from one sample, sequenced in a study of PD-L1 blockade in urothelial cancer. The protocol was immunoSEQ multiplex PCR, while the TCRdb copy is restricted to in-frame clones and leaves out a portion. The repertoire includes 70,000 to 90,000 clones, more than 75% of them detected once, and about an eighth sits in the top ten. Described time point: pretreatment peripheral blood. The sequenced sample was PBMCs, obtained around atezolizumab (anti-PD-L1) treatment. Source of these receptors: a man between 60 and 70 years old with urothelial cancer.

The chain carries TRBV7-2 and TRBJ1-3; 7 positions match TRBD1. Per germline, CDR1 SGHTA and CDR2 FQGNSA. With 4 bases clipped from V and 0 bases from J, the junction kept 3 bases outside the gene matches. The CDR3 extends over 15 amino acids. The CDR3 coding sequence is TGTGCCAGCAGCTGGGACAGTAGCTCTGGAAACACCATATATTTT. Protein sequence: CASSWDSSSGNTIYF.

This sequence joins TRBV4-2 and TRBJ2-5, with TRBD2 as a possible D gene (6 bases). Trimming removed 4 bases at V and 2 bases at J, with 17 bases between. The length of the CDR3 is 16 residues. The germline CDR1 and CDR2 sequences are LGHNA and YNFKEQ. CDR3 protein: CASSLRSGAGQETQYF. CDR3 in DNA: TGTGCCAGCAGCCTCCGATCGGGAGCCGGACAAGAGACCCAGTACTTC.

This sequence joins TRBV7-9 and TRBJ2-1, with D hard to call. Per the germline V gene, CDR1 is SEHNR and CDR2 is FQNEAQ (reference sequence). Trimming took off 1 base at V and 3 bases at J, with 7 bases between the two ends. This CDR3 has 14 amino acids. CDR3 bases: TGTGCCAGCAGCTTAGTAGTCCTCTACAATGAGCAGTTCTTC. This gives the protein CASSLVVLYNEQFF.

J is TRBJ2-3 and V is TRBV11-2; 12 nucleotides match TRBD2. V trimming: 6 bases; J trimming: 3 bases; junction bases outside the gene matches: 4. This CDR3 contains 15 residues. Germline assignment: CDR1 SGHAT and CDR2 FQNNGV. This CDR3 reads CASRPTSGRTDTQYF. The CDR3 nucleotides read TGTGCCAGCAGACCCACTAGCGGGAGGACAGATACGCAGTATTTT.